This T cell receptor beta chain was obtained from a study of blood T cell repertoires in COVID-19. The ends were cut back, 3 bases at V and 10 bases at J, with 15 bases in the middle. Per the germline V gene, CDR1 is SGHRS and CDR2 is YFSETQ. This CDR3 contains 13 residues. Measured with immunoSEQ multiplex PCR; TCRdb has only the in-frame clones, and not every one. Among fewer than 200,000 clones listed, under 85% were seen once. This clone was counted between two and nine times. This chain uses TRBV5-1 with TRBJ2-3, with D tentatively TRBD2 (6 bases). The material sequenced was peripheral blood. The TCR originated in a man in his 60s who had recovered from COVID-19. This CDR3 is CASSSEGLFAQYF. In nucleotides, the CDR3 is TGCGCCAGCAGCTCGGAGGGGCTTTTTGCGCAGTATTTT.